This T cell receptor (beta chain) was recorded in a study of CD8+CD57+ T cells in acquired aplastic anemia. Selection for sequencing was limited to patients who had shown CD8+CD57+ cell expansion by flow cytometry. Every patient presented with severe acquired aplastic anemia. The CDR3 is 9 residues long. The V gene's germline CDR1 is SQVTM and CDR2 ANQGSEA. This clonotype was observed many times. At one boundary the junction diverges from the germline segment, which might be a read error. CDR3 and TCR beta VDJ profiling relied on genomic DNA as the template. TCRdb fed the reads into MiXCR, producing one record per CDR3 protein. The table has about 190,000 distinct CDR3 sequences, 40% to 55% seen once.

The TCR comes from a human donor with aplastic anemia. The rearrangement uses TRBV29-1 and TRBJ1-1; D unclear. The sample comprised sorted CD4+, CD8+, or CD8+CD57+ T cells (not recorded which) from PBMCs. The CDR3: CSVDPPPIF. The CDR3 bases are TGCAGCGTTGACCCTCCCCCGATCTTT.